A selection of T cell receptor beta chains follows, all from one sample in a study of blood T cell repertoires in COVID-19. Sequencing used immunoSEQ multiplex PCR; TCRdb keeps in-frame clones, though not all of them. The table lists 89,000 or so clones, nearly 95% of them singletons. Sequenced sample: peripheral blood. The receptors shown here come from a human donor with active COVID-19. The donor label of this sample is uncertain. CDR3s include the opening cysteine and the closing phenylalanine or tryptophan. A D gene is named only where the DNA matches it firmly. Expanded clones are given a class, and other clones once, few, many or no size at all.

V gene: TRBV3-1/TRBV3-2
J gene: TRBJ1-5
clone size: .
D gene: .
CDR3 DNA: TGTGCCAGCAGCCAAGATCGGGGGGGGCTCAACAATCAGCCCCAGCATTTT
CDR3 protein: CASSQDRGGLNNQPQHF

V gene: TRBV11-3
J gene: TRBJ2-1
clone size: .
D gene: TRBD2
CDR3 DNA: TGTGCCAGCAGCCTCGGACGACTAGCTGGGGGCAATGAGCAGTTCTTC
CDR3 protein: CASSLGRLAGGNEQFF

V gene: TRBV12-3/TRBV12-4
J gene: TRBJ2-1
clone size: .
D gene: .
CDR3 DNA: TGTGCCAGCAGTTCCTTGTCCAATGAGCAGTTCTTC
CDR3 protein: CASSSLSNEQFF

V gene: TRBV19
J gene: TRBJ1-6
clone size: .
D gene: .
CDR3 DNA: TGTGCCAGTACCAATACCTCGGCCAGGGTGGGGAATTCACCCCTCCACTTT
CDR3 protein: CASTNTSARVGNSPLHF

V gene: TRBV2
J gene: TRBJ2-7
clone size: few
D gene: TRBD2
CDR3 DNA: TGTGCCAGCAGTGAAGCGAGGCCGGGACTAGCGCGTCGGGAGCAGTACTTC
CDR3 protein: CASSEARPGLARREQYF

V gene: TRBV5-1
J gene: TRBJ2-1
clone size: .
D gene: TRBD2
CDR3 DNA: TGCGCCAGCAGCTTGATCGGCGGGGGGGCGGCTGAGCAGTTCTTC
CDR3 protein: CASSLIGGGAAEQFF

V gene: TRBV2
J gene: TRBJ1-1
clone size: .
D gene: .
CDR3 DNA: TGTGCCATCAGACTGCGGGAGATGAACACTGAAGCTTTCTTT
CDR3 protein: CAIRLREMNTEAFF

V gene: TRBV18
J gene: TRBJ2-2
clone size: .
D gene: .
CDR3 DNA: TGTGCCAGCTCACCTATGGCAGGGAATACCGGGGAGCTGTTTTTT
CDR3 protein: CASSPMAGNTGELFF

V gene: TRBV25-1
J gene: TRBJ1-1
clone size: .
D gene: .
CDR3 DNA: TGTGCCAGCAGTGAAGAGACAGTGAACACTGAAGCTTTCTTT
CDR3 protein: CASSEETVNTEAFF

V gene: TRBV3-1/TRBV3-2
J gene: TRBJ2-7
clone size: .
D gene: .
CDR3 DNA: TGTGCCAGCAGCCAAGGACGGGTGCCCTACGAGCAGTACTTC
CDR3 protein: CASSQGRVPYEQYF

V gene: TRBV2
J gene: TRBJ1-2
clone size: few
D gene: .
CDR3 DNA: TGTGCCAGCAGTGAAGGGCAGGTTCAAATTTATGGCTACACCTTC
CDR3 protein: CASSEGQVQIYGYTF

V gene: TRBV15
J gene: TRBJ1-3
clone size: once
D gene: .
CDR3 DNA: TGTGCCACCAAGACAGGAGATGGAAACACCATATATTTT
CDR3 protein: CATKTGDGNTIYF

V gene: TRBV7-9
J gene: TRBJ1-1
clone size: once
D gene: TRBD1
CDR3 DNA: TGTGCCAGCAGCCAGACAGGGCCTGAAGCTTTCTTT
CDR3 protein: CASSQTGPEAFF

V gene: TRBV6-5
J gene: TRBJ1-1
clone size: .
D gene: .
CDR3 DNA: TGTGCCAGCACCAACGGGGGGTGGGACACTGAAGCTTTCTTT
CDR3 protein: CASTNGGWDTEAFF

V gene: TRBV18
J gene: TRBJ2-3
clone size: .
D gene: .
CDR3 DNA: TGTGCCAGCTCACCGCAGGGTTCGCGGGGAACGCAGTATTTT
CDR3 protein: CASSPQGSRGTQYF

V gene: TRBV12-5
J gene: TRBJ2-7
clone size: .
D gene: .
CDR3 DNA: TGTGCTAGTGGCCCCGTGAGGGATGCCTACGAGCAGTACTTC
CDR3 protein: CASGPVRDAYEQYF

V gene: TRBV6-5
J gene: TRBJ2-7
clone size: .
D gene: TRBD1
CDR3 DNA: TGTGCCAGCAGGGACAGGGGTGGGACCTACGAGCAGTACTTC
CDR3 protein: CASRDRGGTYEQYF

V gene: TRBV5-1
J gene: TRBJ2-7
clone size: .
D gene: .
CDR3 DNA: TGCGCCAGCAGCTTGGGCGGGCAGACCTACGAGCAGTACTTC
CDR3 protein: CASSLGGQTYEQYF

V gene: TRBV28
J gene: TRBJ1-4
clone size: .
D gene: TRBD1
CDR3 DNA: TGTGCCAGCAGTTACCCCCGGACAGGGGAGAATGAAAAACTGTTTTTT
CDR3 protein: CASSYPRTGENEKLFF

V gene: TRBV27
J gene: TRBJ2-3
clone size: .
D gene: TRBD2
CDR3 DNA: TGTGCCAGCAGTTTCGGACTAGCGGGAGTGGATACGCAGTATTTT
CDR3 protein: CASSFGLAGVDTQYF

V gene: TRBV11-3
J gene: TRBJ2-3
clone size: .
D gene: TRBD2
CDR3 DNA: TGTGCCAGCTCCGTTGGTGCGGGGGTGACGCAGTATTTT
CDR3 protein: CASSVGAGVTQYF

V gene: TRBV3-1/TRBV3-2
J gene: TRBJ1-6
clone size: few
D gene: .
CDR3 DNA: TGTGCCAGCAGCCAAGTCTACGGAGGTCGACCCCTCCACTTT
CDR3 protein: CASSQVYGGRPLHF

V gene: TRBV5-1
J gene: TRBJ2-3
clone size: once
D gene: .
CDR3 DNA: TGCGCCAGCAGCTTGGCTATCCCTAGCACAGATACGCAGTATTTT
CDR3 protein: CASSLAIPSTDTQYF

V gene: TRBV27
J gene: TRBJ1-4
clone size: .
D gene: TRBD1
CDR3 DNA: TGTGCCAGCAGTTTATACCCCAACAGGGGGTTTTACGAAAAACTGTTTTTT
CDR3 protein: CASSLYPNRGFYEKLFF

V gene: TRBV5-6
J gene: TRBJ2-5
clone size: .
D gene: TRBD1
CDR3 DNA: TGTGCCAGCACCCCGTGGCGGACAGGTTTAGAGACCCAGTACTTC
CDR3 protein: CASTPWRTGLETQYF

V gene: TRBV18
J gene: TRBJ1-1
clone size: .
D gene: .
CDR3 DNA: TGTGCCAGCTCACCTGACAGTACCGAAGCTTTCTTT
CDR3 protein: CASSPDSTEAFF

V gene: TRBV19
J gene: TRBJ2-5
clone size: once
D gene: .
CDR3 DNA: TGTGCCAGTAGTATATCCAGGCAAGAGACCCAGTACTTC
CDR3 protein: CASSISRQETQYF